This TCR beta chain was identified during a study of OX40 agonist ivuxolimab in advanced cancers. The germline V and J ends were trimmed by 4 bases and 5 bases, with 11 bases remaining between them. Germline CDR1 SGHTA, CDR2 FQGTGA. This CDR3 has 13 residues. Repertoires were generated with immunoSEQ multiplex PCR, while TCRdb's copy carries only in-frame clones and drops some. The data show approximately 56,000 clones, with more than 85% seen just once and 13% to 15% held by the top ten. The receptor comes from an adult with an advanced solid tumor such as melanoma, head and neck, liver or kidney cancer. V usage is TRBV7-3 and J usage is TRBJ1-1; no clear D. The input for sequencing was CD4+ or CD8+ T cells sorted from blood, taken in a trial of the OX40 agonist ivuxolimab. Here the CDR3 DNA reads TGTGCCAGCAGCTCCCCAGGCGTAACTGAAGCTTTCTTT. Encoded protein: CASSSPGVTEAFF.